This TCR beta chain was documented in a study of regulatory T cells in long-lasting Graves disease. The wider study: Patients newly diagnosed with Graves' had been on antithyroid drugs for under 3 months. Whole-study results and caveats: Persistent Graves' patients possessed reduced TCR diversity relative to recently diagnosed ones.

The CDR3 spans 15 residues. Germline V gene lookup returns CDR1 MNHNS and CDR2 SASEGT. Trimming removed 6 bases at V and 0 bases at J, with 14 bases between. Libraries of TCR beta came from iRepertoire HTBI primers plus Arm-PCR of CDR3 regions. TCRdb re-called the multiplex PCR reads with MiXCR, one entry per CDR3 protein. The data show about 200,000 distinct CDR3 sequences, 15% to 20% seen once. This clonotype was picked up many times. The antigen remains undetermined. The time point: newly diagnosed GD, antithyroid drugs for less than 3 months. Generation of the TCR library employed RNA extracted from PBMCs.

The TCR was taken from a female donor with Graves disease. The chain is built from TRBV6-1 and TRBJ1-2; possibly TRBD1 for D (5 bases). Sequenced here: peripheral blood mononuclear cells (PBMCs), sampled at new diagnosis, from a patient treated with antithyroid drugs. CDR3 amino acids: CASRTGGLANYGYTF. In DNA, the CDR3 is TGTGCCAGCAGGACCGGGGGATTAGCTAACTATGGCTACACCTTC.